Here is one TCR beta chain with its context. Antigen unknown. V lost 0 bases and J lost 0, with 3 bases in between. The germline gives CDR1 SGHTS, CDR2 YDEGEE. The CDR3 length is 13 residues. Subsequent to a culture period of approximately 11 days, CD4+ T cells were isolated. This sample was taken from a study of vaccination effects on CD4 cells after COVID-19. Profiling relied on immunoSEQ multiplex PCR, and the TCRdb table lists in-frame clones only, not all of them. Among roughly 50,000 clones listed, 67% were seen once. Findings of the study overall: Convalescent patients were scarce in the study, and it lacked early post-infection timepoints.

The chain combines TRBV5-8 with TRBJ1-1, with D unclear. This clonotype originated in a human donor who received a COVID-19 vaccine. The source was CD4+ T cells from PBMCs cultured without peptide, collected before COVID-19 vaccination. For the CDR3, the DNA is TGTGCCAGCAGCTTGGTCTTGAACACTGAAGCTTTCTTT. This encodes CASSLVLNTEAFF. The full variable domain, in which reference TRBV5-8 and TRBJ1-1 provide the parts outside the CDR3, is EAGVTQSPTHLIKTRGQQATLRCSPISGHTSVYWYQQALGLGLQFLLWYDEGEERNRGNFPPRFSGRQFPNYSSELNVNALELEDSALYLCASSLVLNTEAFFGQGTRLTVV.